In its sample, the clone carrying this T cell receptor beta chain was seen many times. What it binds is unknown. In TCRdb, the 5' RACE reads were re-called with MiXCR into one record per CDR3 protein. The table has 80,000 to 95,000 distinct CDR3 sequences, roughly 3.5% seen once. The V end was cut by 1 base, the J end by 6 bases, with 12 bases between. The CDR3 has 15 residues. Germline CDR1 is LGHNA and CDR2 is YSLEER. The sample is drawn from a study of neurological immune-mediated disorders. General study results and limits: Phylogenetic grouping placed 18 of 34 multiple sclerosis patients' repertoires in one related-CDR3 cluster, a possible signature.

Material for sequencing was PBMCs. The chain uses TRBV4-3 and TRBJ1-4; D perhaps matches TRBD1 (6 bases). The clonotype comes from a woman aged 45-59 years with multiple sclerosis. CDR3 residues: CASSQVQGRYEKLFF. The DNA of the CDR3 is TGCGCCAGCAGCCAAGTTCAGGGGCGATATGAAAAACTGTTTTTT.